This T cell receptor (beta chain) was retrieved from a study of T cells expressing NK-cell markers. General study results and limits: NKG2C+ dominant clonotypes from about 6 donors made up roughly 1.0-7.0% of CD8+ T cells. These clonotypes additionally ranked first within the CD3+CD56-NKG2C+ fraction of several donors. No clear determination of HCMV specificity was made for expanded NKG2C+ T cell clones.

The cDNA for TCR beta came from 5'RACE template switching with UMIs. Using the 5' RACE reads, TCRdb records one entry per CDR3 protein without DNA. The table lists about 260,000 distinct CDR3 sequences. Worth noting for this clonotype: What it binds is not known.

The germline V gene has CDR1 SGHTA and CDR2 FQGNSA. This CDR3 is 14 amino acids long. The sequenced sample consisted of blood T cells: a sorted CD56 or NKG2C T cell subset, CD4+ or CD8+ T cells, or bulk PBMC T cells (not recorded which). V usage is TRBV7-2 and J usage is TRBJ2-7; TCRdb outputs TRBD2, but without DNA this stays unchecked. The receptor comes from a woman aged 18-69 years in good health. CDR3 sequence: CASSAREGSYEQYF.